This T cell receptor beta chain is from a study of blood T cell repertoires in COVID-19. The repertoire was sequenced with immunoSEQ multiplex PCR; TCRdb's copy has only in-frame clones and lacks some. The sample includes just under 65,000 clones, 76% of them seen just once. This CDR3 is built from 13 residues. Trimming stripped 2 bases from V and 5 bases from J, with 9 bases between. Germline CDR1 reads SEHNR; CDR2 reads FQNEAQ (reference sequence). The sequence derives from a woman older than 75 with acute or convalescent COVID-19. The chain is built from TRBV7-9 and TRBJ2-5; a possible D gene is TRBD2 (6 bases). The sample taken for sequencing was peripheral blood. DNA of the CDR3: TGTGCCAGCAGCTTACGGGGGAGTGAGACCCAGTACTTC. It specifies CASSLRGSETQYF. Combining the CDR3 with reference TRBV7-9 and TRBJ2-5 gives the whole variable domain DTGVSQNPRHKITKRGQNVTFRCDPISEHNRLYWYRQTLGQGPEFLTYFQNEAQLEKSRLLSDRFSAERPKGSFSTLEIQRTEQGDSAMYLCASSLRGSETQYFGPGTRLLVL.